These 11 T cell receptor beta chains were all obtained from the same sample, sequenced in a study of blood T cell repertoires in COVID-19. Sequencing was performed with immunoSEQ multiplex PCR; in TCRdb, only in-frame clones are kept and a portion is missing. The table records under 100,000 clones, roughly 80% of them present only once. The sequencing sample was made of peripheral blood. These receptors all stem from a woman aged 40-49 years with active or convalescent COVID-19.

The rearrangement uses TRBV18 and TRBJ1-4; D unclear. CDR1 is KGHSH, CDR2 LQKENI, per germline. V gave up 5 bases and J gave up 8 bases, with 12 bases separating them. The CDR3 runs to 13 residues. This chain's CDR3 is CASSFDPGEKLFF. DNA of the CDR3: TGTGCCAGCTCATTCGACCCGGGAGAAAAACTGTTTTTT.

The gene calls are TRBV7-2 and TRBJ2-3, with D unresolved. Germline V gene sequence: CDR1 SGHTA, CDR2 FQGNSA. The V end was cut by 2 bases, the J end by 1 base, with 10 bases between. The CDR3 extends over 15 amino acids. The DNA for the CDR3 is TGTGCCAGCAGCTTATGGCTAGGTGGCACAGATACGCAGTATTTT. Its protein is CASSLWLGGTDTQYF.

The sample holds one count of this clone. CDR3 coding DNA: TGCAGCGCCCAACGGGGGGCCTACGAGCAGTACTTC. Its protein is CSAQRGAYEQYF. This sequence joins TRBV29-1 and TRBJ2-7; 7 bases match TRBD2. CDR1 and CDR2 from the germline V gene are SQVTM and ANQGSEA. J gave up 2 bases and V 7 bases, and 5 bases lay outside the gene matches. This CDR3 contains 12 residues.

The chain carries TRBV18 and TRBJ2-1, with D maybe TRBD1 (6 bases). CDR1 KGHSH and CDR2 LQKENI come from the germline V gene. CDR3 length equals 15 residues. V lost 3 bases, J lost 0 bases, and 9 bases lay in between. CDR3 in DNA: TGTGCCAGCTCACCTGACAGGACCTCCTACAATGAGCAGTTCTTC. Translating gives CASSPDRTSYNEQFF. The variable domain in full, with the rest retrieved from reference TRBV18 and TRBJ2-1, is NAGVMQNPRHLVRRRGQEARLRCSPMKGHSHVYWYRQLPEEGLKFMVYLQKENIIDESGMPKERFSAEFPKEGPSILRIQQVVRGDSAAYFCASSPDRTSYNEQFFGPGTRLTVL.

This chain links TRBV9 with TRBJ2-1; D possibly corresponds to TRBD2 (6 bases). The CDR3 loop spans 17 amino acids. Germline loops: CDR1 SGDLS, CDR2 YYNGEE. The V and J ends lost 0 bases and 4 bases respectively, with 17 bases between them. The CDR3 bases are TGTGCCAGCAGCGTAGCGGGAGTGGGTGTTTATTACAATGAGCAGTTCTTC. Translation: CASSVAGVGVYYNEQFF.

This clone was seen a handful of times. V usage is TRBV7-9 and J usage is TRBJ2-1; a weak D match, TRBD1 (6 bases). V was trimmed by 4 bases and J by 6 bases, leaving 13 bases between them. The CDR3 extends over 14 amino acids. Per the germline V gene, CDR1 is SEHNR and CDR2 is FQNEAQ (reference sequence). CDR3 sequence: CASSSGQGSNEQFF. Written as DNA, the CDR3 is TGTGCCAGCAGCTCGGGACAAGGAAGCAATGAGCAGTTCTTC.

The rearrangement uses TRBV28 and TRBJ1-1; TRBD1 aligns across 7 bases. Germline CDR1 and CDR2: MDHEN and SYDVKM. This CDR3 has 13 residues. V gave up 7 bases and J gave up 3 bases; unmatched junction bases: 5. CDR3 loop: CASIEQGYTEAFF. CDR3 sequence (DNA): TGTGCCAGCATCGAACAGGGGTACACTGAAGCTTTCTTT.

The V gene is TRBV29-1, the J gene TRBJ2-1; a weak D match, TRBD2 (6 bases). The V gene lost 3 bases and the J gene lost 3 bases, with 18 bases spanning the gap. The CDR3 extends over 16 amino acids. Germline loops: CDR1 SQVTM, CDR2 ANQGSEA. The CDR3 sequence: CSVEGEAGFNYNEQFF. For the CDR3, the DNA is TGCAGCGTTGAGGGTGAGGCGGGATTCAACTACAATGAGCAGTTCTTC.

The CDR3 spells CASSRTEHYNSPLHF. The CDR3 DNA reads TGTGCCAGCAGCCGTACCGAACACTATAATTCACCCCTCCACTTT. The chain recombines TRBV7-8 with TRBJ1-6; D ambiguous. The germline CDR1 and CDR2 sequences are SGHVS and FQNEAQ. The CDR3 spans 15 residues. V lost 5 bases and J 3 bases, leaving 11 bases between the germline ends.

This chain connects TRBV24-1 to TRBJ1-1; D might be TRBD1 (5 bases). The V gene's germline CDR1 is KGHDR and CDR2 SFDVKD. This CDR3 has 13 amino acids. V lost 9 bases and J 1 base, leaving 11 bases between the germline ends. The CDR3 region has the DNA TGTGCCACCCGGGACTCTTGGAACACTGAAGCTTTCTTT. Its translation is CATRDSWNTEAFF.

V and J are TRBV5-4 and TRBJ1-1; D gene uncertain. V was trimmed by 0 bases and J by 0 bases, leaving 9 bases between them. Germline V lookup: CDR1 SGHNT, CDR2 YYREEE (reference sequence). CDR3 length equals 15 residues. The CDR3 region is CASSLAAVMNTEAFF. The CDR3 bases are TGTGCCAGCAGCTTGGCCGCAGTGATGAACACTGAAGCTTTCTTT.